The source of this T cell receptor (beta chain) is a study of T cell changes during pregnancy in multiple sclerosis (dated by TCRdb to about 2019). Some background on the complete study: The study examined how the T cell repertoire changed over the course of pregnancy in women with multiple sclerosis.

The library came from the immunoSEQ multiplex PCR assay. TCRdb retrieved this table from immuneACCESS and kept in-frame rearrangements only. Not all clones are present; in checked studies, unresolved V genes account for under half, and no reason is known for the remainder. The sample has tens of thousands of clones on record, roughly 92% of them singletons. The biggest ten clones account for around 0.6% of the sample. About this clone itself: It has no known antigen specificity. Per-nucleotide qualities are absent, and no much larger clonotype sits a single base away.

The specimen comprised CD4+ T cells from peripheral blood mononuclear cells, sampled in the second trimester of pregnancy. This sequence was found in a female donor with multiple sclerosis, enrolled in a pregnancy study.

The CDR3 protein sequence reads: CASSEGQVYGYTF. The DNA sequence follows: TGCGCCAGCAGTGAGGGGCAGGTCTATGGCTACACCTTC. The rearrangement combines TRBV10-2 with TRBJ1-2; no confident D gene assignment can be made. The V end loses 2 bases and the J end loses 4 bases, and a stretch of 8 bases separates them. CDR1 is given as WSHSY and CDR2 as SAAADI, both from the germline V gene. The cysteine opens and the phenylalanine closes a CDR3 of 13 amino acids. Only the CDR3 DNA stays, 39 bases, in frame from base 1.